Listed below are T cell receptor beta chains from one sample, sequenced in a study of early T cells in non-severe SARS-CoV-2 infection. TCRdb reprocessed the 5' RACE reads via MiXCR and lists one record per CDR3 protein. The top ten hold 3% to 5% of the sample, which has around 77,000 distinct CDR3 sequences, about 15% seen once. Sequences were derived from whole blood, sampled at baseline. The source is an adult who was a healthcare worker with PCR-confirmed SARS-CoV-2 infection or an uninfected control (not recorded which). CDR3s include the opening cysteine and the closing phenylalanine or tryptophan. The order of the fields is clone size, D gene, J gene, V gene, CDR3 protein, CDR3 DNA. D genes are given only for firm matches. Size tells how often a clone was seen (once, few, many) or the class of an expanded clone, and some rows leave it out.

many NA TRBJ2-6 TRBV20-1 CSATANSGANVLTF TGCAGTGCTACCGCCAACTCTGGGGCCAACGTCCTGACTTTC
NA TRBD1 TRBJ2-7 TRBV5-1 CASSPPGQGTYEQYF TGCGCCAGCAGTCCCCCGGGACAGGGGACCTACGAGCAGTACTTC
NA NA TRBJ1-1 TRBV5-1 CASREGFGQNTEAFF TGCGCCAGCAGGGAGGGGTTCGGCCAGAACACTGAAGCTTTCTTT
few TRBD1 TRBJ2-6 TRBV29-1 CSVGGQGAISGANVLTF TGCAGCGTTGGAGGACAGGGGGCCATCTCTGGGGCCAACGTCCTGACTTTC
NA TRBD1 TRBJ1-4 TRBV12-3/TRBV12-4 CASSPPPPGQGNEKLFF TGTGCCAGCAGTCCGCCACCTCCGGGACAGGGAAATGAAAAACTGTTTTTT
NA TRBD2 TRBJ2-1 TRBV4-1 CASSRSGRYNEQFF TGCGCCAGCAGCCGTAGCGGGAGATACAATGAGCAGTTCTTC
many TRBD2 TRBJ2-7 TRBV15 CATSGGLASIYEQYF TGTGCCACCAGCGGCGGACTAGCGAGTATCTACGAGCAGTACTTC
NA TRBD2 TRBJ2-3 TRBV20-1 CSAREEDAQGLAGLPDTQYF TGCAGTGCTAGAGAGGAGGACGCCCAAGGGCTAGCGGGACTCCCAGATACGCAGTATTTT
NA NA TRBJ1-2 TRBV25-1 CASRPPQGGYTF TGTGCCAGCAGACCACCCCAGGGTGGCTACACCTTC
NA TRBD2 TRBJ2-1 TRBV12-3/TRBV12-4 CASMGGSLYNEQFF TGTGCCTCGATGGGGGGGTCGCTCTACAATGAGCAGTTCTTC
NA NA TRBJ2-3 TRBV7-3 CASTPDGASTDTQYF TGTGCCAGCACCCCTGACGGGGCTAGCACAGATACGCAGTATTTT
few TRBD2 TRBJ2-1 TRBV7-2 CAILTGTSGYNEQFF TGTGCCATTTTAACCGGGACTAGCGGATACAATGAGCAGTTCTTC
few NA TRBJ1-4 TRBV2 CASSGPDGNEKLFF TGTGCCAGCAGTGGACCGGATGGTAATGAAAAACTGTTTTTT
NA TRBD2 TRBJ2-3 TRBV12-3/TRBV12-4 CASSPGKAGVGDTQYF TGTGCCAGCAGCCCGGGGAAAGCGGGAGTCGGAGATACGCAGTATTTT
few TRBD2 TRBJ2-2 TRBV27 CASSEGTSGTRELFF TGTGCCAGCAGCGAAGGGACTAGCGGGACGAGGGAGCTGTTTTTT
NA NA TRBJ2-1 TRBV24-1 CATGDRYNEQFF TGTGCCACAGGTGACAGGTACAATGAGCAGTTCTTC
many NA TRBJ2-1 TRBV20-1 CSAREVNEQFF TGCAGTGCTAGAGAGGTGAATGAGCAGTTCTTC
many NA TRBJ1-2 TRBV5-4 CASSLERRGSGSYTF TGTGCCAGCAGCTTGGAGCGGCGGGGATCGGGGAGCTACACCTTC
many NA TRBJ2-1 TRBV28 CASSPKLMGEQFF TGTGCCAGCAGTCCGAAGCTCATGGGGGAGCAGTTCTTC
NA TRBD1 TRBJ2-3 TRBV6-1 CASSWDRVVRDTQYF TGTGCCAGCAGCTGGGACAGGGTGGTAAGAGATACGCAGTATTTT
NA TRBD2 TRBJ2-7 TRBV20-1 CSLGLAESYEQYF TGCAGTTTGGGACTAGCGGAGTCCTACGAGCAGTACTTC
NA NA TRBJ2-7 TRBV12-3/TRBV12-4 CASSFGGTASEQYF TGTGCCAGCAGTTTCGGAGGGACTGCCAGCGAGCAGTACTTC
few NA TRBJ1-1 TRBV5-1 CASSREGRPYEAFF TGCGCCAGCAGCAGGGAGGGCCGACCGTATGAAGCTTTCTTT
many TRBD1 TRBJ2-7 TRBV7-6 CASSQGATGEGAYEQYF TGTGCCAGCAGCCAGGGGGCAACGGGAGAGGGGGCATACGAGCAGTACTTC
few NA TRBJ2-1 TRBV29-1 CSVEDWRDLDNEQFF TGCAGCGTTGAAGATTGGCGGGATTTAGACAATGAGCAGTTCTTC
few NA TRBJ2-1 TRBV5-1 CASSLGWEEQFF TGCGCCAGCAGCTTGGGGTGGGAGGAGCAGTTCTTC
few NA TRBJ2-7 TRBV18 CASSPPGDTYEQYF TGTGCCAGCTCACCTCCCGGGGACACCTACGAGCAGTACTTC
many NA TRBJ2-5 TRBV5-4 CASSLDRKTQYF TGTGCCAGCAGCTTGGACAGAAAGACCCAGTACTTC
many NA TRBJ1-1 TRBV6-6 CASSYREPATEAFF TGTGCCAGCAGTTATCGGGAACCGGCCACTGAAGCTTTCTTT
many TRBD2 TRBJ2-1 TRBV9 CASSVGPTGTSGNNEQFF TGTGCCAGCAGCGTAGGCCCCACCGGGACTAGCGGGAACAATGAGCAGTTCTTC
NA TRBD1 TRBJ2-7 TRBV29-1 CSVRQGFYEQYF TGCAGCGTAAGACAGGGATTTTACGAGCAGTACTTC
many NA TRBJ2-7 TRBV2 CASSPNTNSYEQYF TGTGCCAGCAGTCCCAATACCAACTCCTACGAGCAGTACTTC
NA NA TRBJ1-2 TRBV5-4 CASTGTTYGYTF TGTGCCAGCACCGGGACCACCTATGGCTACACCTTC
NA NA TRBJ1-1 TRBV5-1 CASSLAGKTMAFF TGCGCCAGCAGCTTAGCGGGGAAGACAATGGCTTTCTTT
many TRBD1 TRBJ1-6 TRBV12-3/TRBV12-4 CASRQGGESPLHF TGTGCCAGCAGGCAGGGGGGGGAATCACCCCTCCACTTT
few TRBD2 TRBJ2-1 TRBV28 CASSLSTAGAYEQFF TGTGCCAGCAGTCTCAGTACAGCGGGAGCCTATGAGCAGTTCTTC
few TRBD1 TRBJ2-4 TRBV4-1 CASSQDRQGVTKNIQYF TGCGCCAGCAGCCAAGATCGACAGGGTGTAACCAAAAACATTCAGTACTTC